The 15 T cell receptor beta chains reported below all come from one sample, sequenced in a study of Ad26.COV2.S vaccination and SARS-CoV-2 variants. Indicated treatment: roughly 18 received Ad26.COV2.S at low or high dose, single or two shots; several received placebo; per-sample allocation not given. The investigators took samples on day 63 after the first vaccine or placebo injection. Libraries were prepared by immunoSEQ multiplex PCR; TCRdb keeps only in-frame clonotypes and omits some of them. Of just under 250,000 clones in the sample, around 89% were seen once. The sequencing here drew on peripheral blood, taken in a trial of Ad26.COV2.S vaccine versus placebo. The receptor source for this set is a person between 18 and 65 years old who received the Ad26.COV2.S COVID-19 vaccine or a placebo.

The chain recombines TRBV19 with TRBJ1-5; 11 bases fit TRBD1. V was pared by 9 bases and J by 9 bases, with 13 bases of the junction left unmatched. This CDR3 has 15 amino acids. Germline lookup yields CDR1 LNHDA and CDR2 SQIVND (reference sequence). Here the CDR3 DNA reads TGTGCCAGCCTTGGGAAGGACAGGGGGCTAGGGCCCCAGCATTTT. Its protein product is CASLGKDRGLGPQHF.

The rearrangement uses TRBV28 and TRBJ1-6, with TRBD1 as a possible D gene (6 bases). Between the trimmed V and J ends, which lost 7 bases and 11 bases, there was a span of 12 bases. CDR3 length: 12 residues. Germline CDR1 is MDHEN and CDR2 is SYDVKM. As DNA, the CDR3 is TGTGCCAGCACCGGGGGGGGCACACCCCTCCACTTT. Residues: CASTGGGTPLHF.

This chain links TRBV28 with TRBJ1-5, with D uncertain. This CDR3 is 16 amino acids long. Per germline, CDR1 MDHEN and CDR2 SYDVKM. Trimming took off 0 bases at V and 1 base at J, with 10 bases between the two ends. CDR3 region: CASSLWAQVSNQPQHF. The CDR3 DNA is TGTGCCAGCAGTTTATGGGCCCAGGTGAGCAATCAGCCCCAGCATTTT.

This chain joins TRBV5-1 and TRBJ2-3, with D perhaps matching TRBD2 (6 bases). Trimming stripped 0 bases from V and 6 bases from J, with 11 bases between. CDR3 size: 14 residues. Germline values: CDR1 SGHRS, CDR2 YFSETQ. In DNA form, the CDR3 reads TGCGCCAGCAGCTTGGGATATCTAGCGGATACGCAGTATTTT. Amino acids: CASSLGYLADTQYF.

This clone came up a few times. This chain links TRBV10-3 with TRBJ1-5; the match to TRBD1 covers 7 bases. This CDR3 contains 14 residues. The ends lost 4 bases at V and 5 bases at J; junction bases unmatched: 5. Germline V lookup: CDR1 ENHRY, CDR2 SYGVKD. The CDR3 here is CAISAGQRYQPQHF. The CDR3 bases are TGTGCCATCAGTGCGGGACAGCGTTATCAGCCCCAGCATTTT.

The chain is built from TRBV10-3 and TRBJ1-1; 11 positions match TRBD1. V lost 6 bases and J lost 4; bases outside the gene matches: 1. The V gene's germline CDR1 is ENHRY and CDR2 SYGVKD. The CDR3 is made up of 13 amino acids. For the CDR3, the DNA is TGTGCCATCAGCGGGACAGGGGGCACTGAAGCTTTCTTT. Translating gives CAISGTGGTEAFF.

J is TRBJ2-7 and V is TRBV29-1; 8 positions match TRBD2. Germline lookup yields CDR1 SQVTM and CDR2 ANQGSEA. The CDR3 is made up of 14 amino acids. With 4 bases clipped from V and 3 bases from J, the junction kept 8 bases outside the gene matches. The CDR3 loop is CSVGGAGGYYEQYF. The CDR3 DNA reads as TGCAGCGTTGGGGGTGCGGGGGGATACTACGAGCAGTACTTC.

V usage is TRBV19 and J usage is TRBJ1-5; TRBD1 aligns across 8 bases. V lost 4 bases to trimming and J lost 0 bases; unmatched junction nucleotides: 5. CDR1 and CDR2 from the germline V gene are LNHDA and SQIVND (reference sequence). The CDR3 loop spans 16 amino acids. CDR3 loop: CASSTPDRGSNQPQHF. The CDR3 DNA reads TGTGCCAGTAGTACCCCCGACAGGGGTAGCAATCAGCCCCAGCATTTT.

The chain uses TRBV11-2 and TRBJ2-3; D might be TRBD2 (5 bases). The length of the CDR3 is 17 residues. V was pared by 1 base and J by 3 bases, with 17 bases between. Germline values: CDR1 SGHAT, CDR2 FQNNGV. The CDR3 sequence: CASSLVVAGRATDTQYF. The CDR3 nucleotides read TGTGCCAGCAGCTTAGTGGTTGCGGGTCGGGCGACAGATACGCAGTATTTT.

The sample holds one count of this clone. The J gene is TRBJ2-2, the V gene TRBV11-3; D unclear. The germline gives CDR1 SGHNT, CDR2 YENEEA. Trimming took off 4 bases at V and 5 bases at J, with 5 bases between the two ends. This CDR3 comprises 12 residues. Written as DNA, the CDR3 is TGTGCCAGCAGCTCTAGAACCGGGGAGCTGTTTTTT. Protein sequence: CASSSRTGELFF.

The V gene is TRBV10-2, the J gene TRBJ1-2; D ambiguous. CDR1 is WSHSY, CDR2 SAAADI, per germline. The ends were cut back, 2 bases at V and 0 bases at J, with 4 bases in the middle. This CDR3 has 13 residues. CDR3 bases: TGCGCCAGCAGTGAGCTCTCTAACTATGGCTACACCTTC. This sequence encodes CASSELSNYGYTF.

V is TRBV15 and J is TRBJ1-2; TRBD1 is a possible D gene (5 bases). V was clipped by 0 bases and J by 7 bases, with 18 bases between them. The CDR3 loop spans 16 amino acids. CDR1 LNHNV and CDR2 YYDKDF come from the germline V gene (reference sequence). CDR3 loop: CATSRDRGRSPGGYTF. CDR3 nucleotides: TGTGCCACCAGCAGAGATCGGGGGAGGTCTCCTGGTGGCTACACCTTC.

In nucleotides, the CDR3 is TGTGCCACCAGTGATCCTGGACAGGGCCAAGAGACCCAGTACTTC. Its translation is CATSDPGQGQETQYF. This sequence joins TRBV24-1 and TRBJ2-5; TRBD1 matches 8 bases. The J segment lost 1 base and the V segment lost 3 bases, leaving 3 bases of the junction unmatched. Germline V gene sequence: CDR1 KGHDR, CDR2 SFDVKD. CDR3 length equals 15 residues.

This rearrangement joins TRBV1 to TRBJ1-1. TRBV1 is noted as a pseudogene. This CDR3 spans 15 amino acids. For the CDR3, the DNA is TGCACCAGCAGCCAAGATCAGGGACGACGGGAGAAAGCTTTCTTT. Translated: CTSSQDQGRREKAFF.

The chain has TRBV6-6 and TRBJ2-5; D is possibly TRBD2 (7 bases). V was cut by 5 bases and J by 5 bases, with 21 bases left in between. In germline, CDR1 is MNHNY, CDR2 SVGAGI (reference sequence). CDR3 length equals 16 residues. The chain's CDR3 is CASSLLGAGVRETQYF. Written as DNA, the CDR3 is TGTGCCAGCAGTCTGCTGGGGGCGGGAGTGAGGGAGACCCAGTACTTC.